This TCR beta chain was identified during a study of T-cell reconstitution after alpha-beta-depleted transplantation in children. During its preparation, the TCRbeta library received unique molecular identifiers. TCRdb re-derived calls from the PCR reads in MiXCR, one entry per CDR3 protein. The sample holds 610,000 or so distinct CDR3 sequences, approximately 30% seen once. Findings of the study overall: Reports say that about two months after transplant, the alpha-beta T cells came out of several hundred graft clones that had expanded. The main origin of T-cell counts and diversity one year after transplant was newly produced T cells. Surviving thymic progenitors and recipient T cells were the source of high TCRbeta diversity at day 60 in some patients.

CDR1 LGHDT and CDR2 YNNKEL come from the germline V gene (reference sequence). This CDR3 region has 13 residues. V lost 1 base and J lost 15, with 16 bases in between. This clonotype has only a few counts. The antigen is not known. The material was PBMCs, obtained before TCRalphabeta/CD19-depleted stem cell transplant. The clonotype originates from a boy younger than two with Wiskott-Aldrich syndrome, due to receive a stem cell transplant. The chain carries TRBV3-1 and TRBJ2-1; D is undetermined. The CDR3 DNA is TGTGCCAGCAGCCAAGGCCCCCGGATTAACCGGTTCTTC. The encoded protein is CASSQGPRINRFF.